This T cell receptor beta chain was sequenced during a study of blood T cell repertoires in COVID-19. Study in general: Sources were T cells, B-cell-depleted T cells, or PBMCs; the material itself was cDNA or gDNA.

Recruitment covered about 25 US areas and drew participants whose ages spanned roughly 18 to 89 years. Cohort assignment relied on participant-reported clinical history. Per the original methods: Estimates of nucleated cell counts were drawn from the amplification of reference gene primers. The assay was immunoSEQ multiplex PCR, and TCRdb's table has in-frame clones only and misses some. The D gene and trimming were derived from the DNA, and the V and J assignments and clone size from that table. The table lists 270,000 or so clones, about nine tenths of them singletons. The V gene's germline CDR1 is SGHRS and CDR2 YFSETQ. The CDR3 has 15 amino acids. Trimming stripped 2 bases from V and 1 base from J, with 9 bases between.

This receptor was obtained from a woman between 35 and 50 years old with acute COVID-19. V usage is TRBV5-1 and J usage is TRBJ2-2, with D possibly TRBD2 on 5 matching bases. The sequenced sample was PBMCs or T cells enriched from blood (not recorded which). The CDR3, as DNA: TGCGCCAGCAGCTTTAGCGTCGGGAACACCGGGGAGCTGTTTTTT. Residues: CASSFSVGNTGELFF.